This T cell receptor beta chain was sequenced for a study of OX40 agonist ivuxolimab in advanced cancers. Context from the whole study: Ivuxolimab was an agonistic, fully human IgG2 monoclonal antibody directed against OX40 (CD134), a costimulatory receptor. Intravenous ivuxolimab was administered to patients every 2 weeks at six dose levels: 0.01, 0.1, 0.3, 1.5, 3 and 10 mg/kg. Of the 52 patients in dose escalation, 19 had hepatocellular carcinoma, about 15 had melanoma, 9 had renal cell carcinoma and 9 had head and neck cancer. The dose-escalation cohort was around 83% male with a mean age of around 64 years, ranging from roughly 23 to 90. Patients were allowed to have had prior anti-PD-1, anti-PD-L1 or anti-CTLA-4 therapy, and less than 45% of the dose-escalation patients had previously received checkpoint inhibitors. Partial responses occurred in three dose-escalation patients, of whom one had hepatocellular carcinoma and two had cutaneous melanoma. The purpose of peripheral TCRbeta sequencing was to test whether ivuxolimab changed TCR sequence diversity and led to clonal T-cell expansion. The paper covers the monotherapy dose-escalation part of the phase I ivuxolimab trial, which included N ≈ 50 patients.

The germline V gene specifies SGHRS as CDR1 and YFSETQ as CDR2. The trim is 0 bases for V and 13 bases for J, with a gap of 22 bases between the germline ends. The CDR3, cysteine through phenylalanine, is 15 amino acids long. The read is trimmed to its CDR3 DNA, 45 bases read in frame from base 1. Patients with a history of autoimmune disease or receiving systemic immunosuppression were excluded from the trial. Peripheral blood for TCR sequencing was drawn from every dose cohort at baseline, at cycle 4 day 1 and at cycle 7 day 1. Samples came from an open-label, multicenter, first-in-human phase I dose-escalation trial of ivuxolimab. Adults with locally advanced or metastatic head and neck squamous cell, hepatocellular, melanoma or renal cell carcinoma were enrolled in the trial. Before TCR sequencing, CD4+ T cells and CD8+ T cells were sorted from peripheral blood as separate populations. To sequence the TCRbeta CDR3 region, genomic DNA was isolated from the sorted cells. The immunoSEQ Assay was used for sequencing of TCRbeta CDR3 regions. What TCRdb holds here is the immuneACCESS table cut down to in-frame rearrangements. Part of the clones is not present; checked against another copy, under half of the missing clones reflect an unresolved V gene, and the others are unexplained. The sample yields 75,000 to 100,000 clones; about four fifths were counted once. The top ten clones comprise roughly 6% of the sample.

Comment on this clone: This clone's antigen is unknown. Qualities for individual bases were not recorded, and no much larger clone is one base off.

What the work shows at the level of the full study, not this receptor alone: Low levels of normalized T-cell clonal expansion were also seen in some patients who did not respond. At doses of 0.1 to 3.0 mg/kg, clonal expansion of both CD4+ and CD8+ blood T cells was observed from baseline to week 6. After ivuxolimab, more expanded clones were found on average in CD8+ T cells than in CD4+ T cells. Which antigens the clonally expanded peripheral T cells were specific for was not determined. In the 0.1-3.0 mg/kg groups, partial responders were among the patients with the lowest normalized peripheral clonal expansion, particularly in CD8+ T cells.

This sequence uses TRBV5-1 and TRBJ1-2, with a tentative D gene TRBD1 over 5 matching bases. The clonotype was recovered from an adult with an advanced solid tumor such as melanoma, head and neck, liver or kidney cancer. The source was CD4+ or CD8+ T cells sorted from blood, collected in a trial of the OX40 agonist ivuxolimab. The CDR3 is CASSLEGVGTAEGTF. The bases read TGCGCCAGCAGCTTGGAAGGTGTAGGGACCGCCGAGGGCACCTTC.